This T cell receptor (beta chain) appears in the sequencing data of a study of neurological immune-mediated disorders. This clonotype has a count of ten or more. TCRdb used MiXCR to reprocess the 5' RACE reads, holding one entry per CDR3 protein. Among tens of thousands of distinct CDR3 sequences listed, 6% to 7% were seen once. Volunteers from a blood bank in Maryland, USA, constituted the healthy controls. The clonotype originates from a woman in her thirties or forties in good health. Source material: CD4+ T cells from blood.

The CDR3 region has the DNA TGTGCCAGCAGCTTGGGGCACGGTGAGCAGTTCTTC. This translates into CASSLGHGEQFF. The chain links TRBV11-1 to TRBJ2-1; weak D call: TRBD1 (5 bases). CDR1 is SGHAT, CDR2 FQDESV, per germline (reference sequence). The CDR3 is made up of 12 amino acids. V gave up 3 bases and J gave up 9 bases, with 9 bases separating them.